The clone carrying this T cell receptor (beta chain) was observed at least ten times. Its antigen is not known. Each TCR cDNA molecule carried a unique molecular identifier. TCRdb re-derived calls from the 5' RACE reads in MiXCR, one entry per CDR3 protein. The sample records about 20,000 distinct CDR3 sequences, 5% to 7% being singletons. Time point of the sample: sample taken at primary tumor resection. Whole RNA from tumor, nontumor lung or frozen PBMC was sequenced unsorted. This entry belongs to a study of spatial heterogeneity in lung cancer. The CDR3 contains 15 residues. CDR1 and CDR2 from the germline V gene are SGHAT and FQNNGV. V was pared by 4 bases and J by 6 bases, with 6 bases of the junction left unmatched. Broader study findings: Quantities of ubiquitous and regional expanded TCRs paralleled ubiquitous and regional nonsynonymous mutations, respectively. Counts of expanded intratumoral alpha and beta TCRs tracked tumor mutation counts.

The material was lung tumor tissue, obtained at surgery. This TCR derives from a female donor with early-stage non-small cell lung cancer. The chain joins TRBV11-2 to TRBJ2-1, with 10 bases aligning to TRBD1. The CDR3 coding sequence is TGTGCCAGCAGCTCGCCGGGACAGGGGTTCAATGAGCAGTTCTTC. Translating it yields CASSSPGQGFNEQFF.